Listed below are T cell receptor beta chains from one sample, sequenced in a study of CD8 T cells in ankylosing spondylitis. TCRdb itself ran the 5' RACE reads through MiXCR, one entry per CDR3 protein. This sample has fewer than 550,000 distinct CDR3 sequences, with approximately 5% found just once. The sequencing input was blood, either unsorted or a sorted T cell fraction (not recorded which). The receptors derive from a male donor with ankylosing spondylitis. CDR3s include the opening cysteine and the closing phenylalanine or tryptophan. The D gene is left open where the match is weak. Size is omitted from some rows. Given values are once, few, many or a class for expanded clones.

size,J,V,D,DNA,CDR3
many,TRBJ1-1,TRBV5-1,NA,TGCGCCAGCAGCTCACAAATCGGGGAGGGCACTGAAGCTTTCTTT,CASSSQIGEGTEAFF
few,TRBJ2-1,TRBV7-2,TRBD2,TGTGCCAGCAGCGCCCGGTCAGCGGGGGTTAATGAGCAGTTCTTC,CASSARSAGVNEQFF
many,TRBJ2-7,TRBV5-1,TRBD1,TGCGCCAGCGGGACAGGGAGCTCCTACGAGCAGTACTTC,CASGTGSSYEQYF
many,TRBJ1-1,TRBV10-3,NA,TGTGCCATACGACAGGACCCTGGCACTGAAGCTTTCTTT,CAIRQDPGTEAFF
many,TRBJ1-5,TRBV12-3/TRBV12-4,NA,TGTGCCAGCAGTTTAGCGGAGGAAGACCCCGAGCATTTT,CASSLAEEDPEHF
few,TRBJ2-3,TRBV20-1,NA,TGCAGTGCTAGAGATTCGAGAGTAGGTAGCACAGATACGCAGTATTTT,CSARDSRVGSTDTQYF
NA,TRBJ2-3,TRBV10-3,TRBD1,TGTGCCATCAAAGGGACAGGGGTAGATACGCAGTATTTT,CAIKGTGVDTQYF
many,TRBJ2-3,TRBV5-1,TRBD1,TGCGCCAGCAGCTTGACAGGGGCAGATACGCAGTATTTT,CASSLTGADTQYF
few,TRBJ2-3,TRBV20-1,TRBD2,TGCAGTGCTCGCCGCGGGGGGATCACAGATACGCAGTATTTT,CSARRGGITDTQYF
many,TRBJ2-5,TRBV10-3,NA,TGTGCCATCAGTGACACCGGTGTGTCCCAGTACTTC,CAISDTGVSQYF
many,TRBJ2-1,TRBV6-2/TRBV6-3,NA,TGTGCCAGCAGTTACGGGCGGGGCTACAATGAGCAGTTCTTC,CASSYGRGYNEQFF
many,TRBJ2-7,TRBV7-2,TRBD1,TGTGCCAGCAGCCGCGGACGGACAGGTTCCTACGAGCAGTACTTC,CASSRGRTGSYEQYF
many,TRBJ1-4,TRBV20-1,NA,TGCAGTGCTAGTAGTCGGTATAATGAAAAACTGTTTTTT,CSASSRYNEKLFF
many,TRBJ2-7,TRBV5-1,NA,TGCGCCAGCAGGCGGGGAGATCTTTACGAGCAGTACTTC,CASRRGDLYEQYF
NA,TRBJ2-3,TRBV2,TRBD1,TGTGCCAGCAGCATTACAGGGGGCATCGGAGATACGCAGTATTTT,CASSITGGIGDTQYF
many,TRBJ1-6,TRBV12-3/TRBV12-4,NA,TGTGCCAGCAGTTTAGAGGTGCGGGGGAATTCACCCCTCCACTTT,CASSLEVRGNSPLHF